Listed here are 31 T cell receptor beta chains from one sample, sequenced in a study of blood T cell repertoires in COVID-19. TCRdb's copy holds only in-frame clones and misses some; the assay was immunoSEQ multiplex PCR. In the table there are approximately 400,000 clones, around 90% of which are singletons. Sample: peripheral blood. These receptors originate from a man aged 35-49 years with acute or convalescent COVID-19.

The chain has TRBV6-2 or TRBV6-3 and TRBJ1-6; D gene ambiguous. The CDR3 is made up of 13 amino acids. Trimming stripped 6 bases from V and 7 bases from J, with 10 bases between. Germline CDR1 is MNHEY and CDR2 is SVGEGT. CDR3: CASSSSENSPLHF. CDR3 DNA: TGTGCCAGCAGCTCTTCAGAAAATTCACCCCTCCACTTT.

V usage is TRBV29-1 and J usage is TRBJ2-7; possible D gene TRBD2, 6 bases. Germline V gives CDR1 SQVTM, CDR2 ANQGSEA. This CDR3 has 12 residues. The ends were cut back, 6 bases at V and 7 bases at J, with 16 bases in the middle. The CDR3, as DNA: TGCAGCGTAAAGGAGACGGCGGGAGAGCAGTACTTC. Amino acids: CSVKETAGEQYF.

The chain is built from TRBV9 and TRBJ2-7, with D tentatively TRBD2 (5 bases). The CDR3 contains 15 residues. V was pared by 0 bases and J by 3 bases, with 13 bases between. Germline V CDR1 and CDR2: SGDLS, YYNGEE. CDR3 sequence reads: CASSVVKRRGYEQYF. The DNA for the CDR3 is TGTGCCAGCAGCGTAGTAAAGCGTCGGGGCTACGAGCAGTACTTC.

The genes are TRBV5-4 and TRBJ2-7, with D possibly TRBD1 on 6 matching bases. V lost 2 bases and J 2 bases, leaving 17 bases between the germline ends. The CDR3 spans 16 residues. Germline loops: CDR1 SGHNT, CDR2 YYREEE (reference sequence). The CDR3 loop reads CASSLGGVLSPYEQYF. CDR3 bases: TGTGCCAGCAGCTTAGGGGGAGTTTTGTCCCCCTACGAGCAGTACTTC. Filled out from reference TRBV5-4 and TRBJ2-7, the complete variable domain reads ETGVTQSPTHLIKTRGQQVTLRCSSQSGHNTVSWYQQALGQGPQFIFQYYREEENGRGNFPPRFSGLQFPNYSSELNVNALELDDSALYLCASSLGGVLSPYEQYFGPGTRLTVT.

The genes are TRBV11-1 and TRBJ1-2, with 8 bases matching TRBD1. From germline, CDR1 is SGHAT and CDR2 FQDESV (reference sequence). The CDR3 runs to 14 residues. V lost 6 bases to trimming and J lost 4 bases; unmatched junction nucleotides: 7. CDR3 bases: TGTGCCAGCAGTGTAACAGGGGGTATCTATGGCTACACCTTC. Its protein is CASSVTGGIYGYTF.

The chain carries TRBV5-6 and TRBJ1-5; D is perhaps TRBD1 (6 bases). V was clipped by 5 bases and J by 6 bases, with 15 bases between them. This CDR3 has 14 amino acids. CDR1 and CDR2 (germline): SGHDT, YYEEEE. For the CDR3, the DNA is TGTGCCAGCAGACGAGGACAGTACGGTCAGCCCCAGCATTTT. Residues: CASRRGQYGQPQHF.

The chain joins TRBV6-5 to TRBJ1-1; 10 bases fit TRBD1. This CDR3 spans 14 amino acids. The V gene's germline CDR1 is MNHEY and CDR2 SVGAGI. V lost 4 bases to trimming and J lost 6 bases; unmatched junction nucleotides: 5. CDR3 DNA sequence: TGTGCCAGCAGTTCGACAGGGGGCTTATCTGAAGCTTTCTTT. This gives the protein CASSSTGGLSEAFF.

The chain employs TRBV3-1 (or the pseudogene TRBV3-2) and TRBJ2-1, with 10 bases matching TRBD1. With 5 bases clipped from V and 9 bases from J, the junction kept 4 bases outside the gene matches. The CDR3 contains 13 residues. Germline CDR1 and CDR2: LGHDT and YNNKEL (reference sequence). The CDR3 loop is CASSGTGAIEQFF. CDR3 sequence (DNA): TGTGCCAGCAGCGGGACAGGGGCGATTGAGCAGTTCTTC.

Worth noting for this clone: This sample also contains other DNA sequences that code for the same CDR3. The chain combines TRBV9 with TRBJ1-5; D remains unclear. CDR1 and CDR2 (germline): SGDLS, YYNGEE. This CDR3 region has 14 residues. Trimming shortened V by 3 bases and J by 2 bases, and 9 bases separated the two germline ends. DNA for the CDR3: TGTGCCAGCAGCGCCGACGGGGGCAATCAGCCCCAGCATTTT. Translating it yields CASSADGGNQPQHF.

The V gene is TRBV28, the J gene TRBJ2-6; 8 nucleotides match TRBD1. The CDR3 length is 17 residues. Per germline, CDR1 MDHEN and CDR2 SYDVKM. V shed 5 bases, J shed 0 bases, and the junction held 6 bases outside the gene matches. The CDR3 DNA reads as TGTGCCAGCAGTGTGGGACAGGCTGGCTCTGGGGCCAACGTCCTGACTTTC. Encoded protein: CASSVGQAGSGANVLTF. Using reference TRBV28 and TRBJ2-6 for the parts outside the CDR3, the full variable domain is DVKVTQSSRYLVKRTGEKVFLECVQDMDHENMFWYRQDPGLGLRLIYFSYDVKMKEKGDIPEGYSVSREKKERFSLILESASTNQTSMYLCASSVGQAGSGANVLTFGAGSRLTVL.

The J gene is TRBJ2-5, the V gene TRBV5-1; D may be TRBD1 (6 bases). CDR1 is SGHRS, CDR2 YFSETQ, per germline. CDR3 size: 14 residues. V shed 5 bases and J shed 3 bases, with 14 bases lying between them. CDR3 region: CASRGTGPEETQYF. Written as DNA, the CDR3 is TGCGCCAGCAGGGGAACAGGGCCCGAAGAGACCCAGTACTTC.

The chain carries TRBV6-4 and TRBJ2-1, with 7 bases that match TRBD2. From germline, CDR1 is MRHNA and CDR2 SNTAGT. This CDR3 comprises 15 residues. V was pared by 6 bases and J by 3 bases, with 8 bases of the junction left unmatched. CDR3 loop: CASSPSSGVYNEQFF. The CDR3 nucleotides read TGTGCCAGCAGCCCCTCCAGCGGGGTCTACAATGAGCAGTTCTTC.

The chain recombines TRBV5-4 with TRBJ2-7, with 10 bases identical to TRBD1. With V trimmed by 4 bases and J by 5 bases, 3 bases remained unmatched. The CDR3 loop spans 13 amino acids. Germline values: CDR1 SGHNT, CDR2 YYREEE (reference sequence). Here the CDR3 reads CASSRTGGNEQYF. In DNA, the CDR3 is TGTGCCAGCAGCCGGACAGGGGGTAACGAGCAGTACTTC.

The V call is TRBV19, the J call TRBJ1-3; 7 nucleotides align to TRBD1. V lost 6 bases, J lost 2 bases, and 7 bases stayed unmatched. This CDR3 spans 15 amino acids. CDR1 LNHDA and CDR2 SQIVND come from the germline V gene (reference sequence). The CDR3 bases are TGTGCCAGTAGCCTGATCAGGGGGGCTGGAAACACCATATATTTT. Translation gives CASSLIRGAGNTIYF.

CDR3 coding DNA: TGTGCCAGCCGGGGGCTGTCGGGAGGTAGTACGGCCTGGGAAAACACCATATATTTT. It encodes CASRGLSGGSTAWENTIYF. This chain joins TRBV5-8 and TRBJ1-3; weak D call: TRBD1 (6 bases). CDR1 is SGHTS, CDR2 YDEGEE, per germline. The V and J ends lost 7 bases and 6 bases respectively, with 32 bases between them. CDR3 length equals 19 residues.

The chain carries TRBV5-1 and TRBJ1-1; 8 bases fit TRBD1. The CDR3 is 15 residues long. J lost 1 base, V lost 0 bases, and 2 bases had no gene match. Germline V gene data show CDR1 as SGHRS and CDR2 as YFSETQ. The CDR3 DNA reads TGCGCCAGCAGCTTGGATCAGGGGGCGAACACTGAAGCTTTCTTT. The encoded protein is CASSLDQGANTEAFF.

The genes are TRBV4-1 and TRBJ2-4; 9 bases are shared with TRBD1. Germline lookup yields CDR1 MGHRA and CDR2 YSYEKL. The length of the CDR3 is 15 residues. The J segment lost 1 base and the V segment lost 8 bases, leaving 6 bases of the junction unmatched. CDR3 loop: CASGTGPVAKNIQYF. The CDR3 DNA sequence: TGCGCCAGCGGGACAGGGCCCGTGGCCAAAAACATTCAGTACTTC.

This clone has only one observation. J is TRBJ2-5 and V is TRBV5-4, with 11 bases lining up with TRBD2. The trim removed 3 bases at V and 2 bases at J, leaving 6 bases unmatched. The CDR3 has 16 amino acids. CDR1 and CDR2 (germline): SGHNT, YYREEE (reference sequence). CDR3 in amino acids: CASSWRLAGLQETQYF. CDR3 nucleotides: TGTGCCAGCAGCTGGAGACTAGCGGGATTACAAGAGACCCAGTACTTC.

The genes are TRBV4-1 and TRBJ2-5, with 7 bases fitting TRBD1. Germline loops: CDR1 MGHRA, CDR2 YSYEKL. The V gene end was trimmed by 4 bases and the J gene end by 2 bases; junction bases not matched to a gene: 7. The CDR3 has 15 residues. The CDR3 nucleotides read TGCGCCAGCAGCCCTGGGACAGTGGGGCAAGAGACCCAGTACTTC. Translating gives CASSPGTVGQETQYF.

For the CDR3, the DNA is TGTGCCAGCAGCCCCTCTCAAGCCTACTACAATGAGCAGTTCTTC. Protein product: CASSPSQAYYNEQFF. The rearrangement uses TRBV7-8 and TRBJ2-1; D gene uncertain. The CDR3 extends over 15 amino acids. Germline V gene data show CDR1 as SGHVS and CDR2 as FQNEAQ. V was cut by 5 bases and J by 3 bases, with 14 bases left in between.

This clone was observed a single time. The gene calls are TRBV9 and TRBJ2-1; 8 bases agree with TRBD2. This CDR3 has 14 residues. The germline V gene has CDR1 SGDLS and CDR2 YYNGEE. Trimming took 6 bases from V and 8 from J; bases not matched to a gene: 10. This chain's CDR3 is CASTAGLARDEQFF. The CDR3 DNA reads as TGTGCCAGCACGGCCGGACTAGCTCGCGATGAGCAGTTCTTC.

CDR3 in DNA: TGTGCCAGCAGCTTAGATAGGAGGACCTACGAGCAGTACTTC. Protein product: CASSLDRRTYEQYF. The chain uses TRBV7-9 and TRBJ2-7; possibly TRBD2 for D (5 bases). The CDR3 sequence is 14 residues long. Germline assignment: CDR1 SEHNR and CDR2 FQNEAQ (reference sequence). V lost 1 base and J 2 bases, leaving 9 bases between the germline ends. Full variable domain (remainder filled in from reference TRBV7-9 and TRBJ2-7): DTGVSQNPRHKITKRGQNVTFRCDPISEHNRLYWYRQTLGQGPEFLTYFQNEAQLEKSRLLSDRFSAERPKGSFSTLEIQRTEQGDSAMYLCASSLDRRTYEQYFGPGTRLTVT.

This clone was seen a few times. This chain connects TRBV9 to TRBJ2-4; weak D call: TRBD2 (6 bases). Germline V gene data show CDR1 as SGDLS and CDR2 as YYNGEE. Trimming took 0 bases from V and 15 from J, leaving 19 bases between them. The CDR3 sequence is 14 residues long. CDR3 bases: TGTGCCAGCAGCGTAGGGGACTCCCCCTCAGTCCCGTACTTC. It translates to CASSVGDSPSVPYF.

As DNA, the CDR3 is TGTGCCAGTAGTCCCCGGGACAGGGGGAACACTGAAGCTTTCTTT. It translates to CASSPRDRGNTEAFF. The chain couples TRBV19 to TRBJ1-1, with 10 positions matching TRBD1. In germline, CDR1 is LNHDA, CDR2 SQIVND (reference sequence). The trim removed 5 bases at V and 1 base at J, leaving 4 bases unmatched. This CDR3 spans 15 amino acids.

This clone showed up just a few times. V and J are TRBV5-1 and TRBJ1-1; D is unresolved. V gave up 3 bases and J gave up 4 bases, with 16 bases separating them. CDR1 is SGHRS, CDR2 YFSETQ, per germline. The CDR3 is 15 amino acids. Here the CDR3 reads CASSYLAREGTEAFF. The CDR3 DNA follows: TGCGCCAGCAGCTACTTAGCCCGGGAGGGCACTGAAGCTTTCTTT.

The chain couples TRBV7-8 to TRBJ1-1; D is ambiguous. Germline CDR1 and CDR2: SGHVS and FQNEAQ. V was pared by 1 base and J by 0 bases, with 12 bases between. The CDR3 is made up of 16 amino acids. Here the CDR3 reads CASSLVSAQVNTEAFF. CDR3 DNA: TGTGCCAGCAGCTTAGTATCCGCCCAGGTGAACACTGAAGCTTTCTTT.

This clone showed up just a few times. The CDR3 DNA sequence: TGTGCCAGCAGCTTGGTGGGACAGGGCCACTATGGCTACACCTTC. Its protein is CASSLVGQGHYGYTF. V and J are TRBV5-4 and TRBJ1-2; 9 nucleotides align to TRBD1. The germline gives CDR1 SGHNT, CDR2 YYREEE (reference sequence). The CDR3 runs to 15 residues. V lost 0 bases, J lost 3 bases, and 3 bases stayed unmatched.

The chain recombines TRBV6-5 with TRBJ2-7, with no clear D. The germline gives CDR1 MNHEY, CDR2 SVGAGI. With 7 bases removed from V and 2 bases from J, the gap between germline ends came to 9 bases. The CDR3 is made up of 12 amino acids. The CDR3 here is CASTSLTYEQYF. The CDR3 DNA reads TGTGCCAGCACCTCTCTTACCTACGAGCAGTACTTC.

V usage is TRBV29-1 and J usage is TRBJ1-4, with TRBD1 as a possible D gene (5 bases). Germline CDR1 and CDR2: SQVTM and ANQGSEA. Trimming left V 0 bases short and J 8 bases short, with 10 bases between. The CDR3 runs 13 residues. CDR3 protein: CSVEDLQGEKLFF. CDR3 DNA: TGCAGCGTTGAAGATCTTCAGGGAGAAAAACTGTTTTTT. Using reference TRBV29-1 and TRBJ1-4 for the parts outside the CDR3, the full variable domain is SAVISQKPSRDICQRGTSLTIQCQVDSQVTMMFWYRQQPGQSLTLIATANQGSEATYESGFVIDKFPISRPNLTFSTLTVSNMSPEDSSIYLCSVEDLQGEKLFFGSGTQLSVL.

J is TRBJ1-5 and V is TRBV28; D is perhaps TRBD1 (6 bases). The germline V and J ends were trimmed by 1 base and 9 bases, with 16 bases remaining between them. Germline CDR1 MDHEN, CDR2 SYDVKM. The CDR3 sequence is 15 residues long. The CDR3 DNA reads as TGTGCCAGCAGTTTATCCCCCGTCACAGGGATGCCCCAGCATTTT. Its translation: CASSLSPVTGMPQHF.

This clone came up once. This chain connects TRBV21-1 to TRBJ2-3; the D segment call TRBD1 is taken from the table without a DNA check. TRBV21-1 represents a pseudogene. The CDR3 spans 16 residues. Here the CDR3 DNA reads TGTGCCAGCAGCATTGGGACAGGGGGGCTCGCAGATACGCAGTATTTT. This codes for CASSIGTGGLADTQYF.